Listed below are T cell receptor beta chains from one sample, sequenced in a study of T cells in Graves' hyperthyroidism and ophthalmopathy. TCRdb analysed the multiplex PCR reads with MiXCR anew, one entry per CDR3 protein. The profile shows 650,000 to 750,000 distinct CDR3 sequences, 12% to 15% of them singletons. Sequenced sample: blood. The receptors were sampled from a young woman with Graves' hyperthyroidism. CDR3s include the opening cysteine and the closing phenylalanine or tryptophan. The D gene is left open where the match is weak. Some rows have no size entry. The others give once, few or many, or a class for an expanded clone.

j_call,clone_size,v_call,d_call,cdr3_aa,cdr3_nt
TRBJ2-1,many,TRBV7-9,.,CASSSVQESDNEQFF,TGTGCCAGCAGCTCCGTCCAGGAGTCCGACAATGAGCAGTTCTTC
TRBJ1-1,.,TRBV9,.,CASSAGNKNEALF,TGTGCCAGCAGCGCAGGGAACAAGAATGAAGCTCTCTTT
TRBJ1-2,few,TRBV4-1,.,CASSPRQVVEPNYGYTF,TGCGCCAGCAGCCCACGACAGGTCGTAGAACCTAACTATGGCTACACCTTC
TRBJ2-1,.,TRBV5-1,TRBD1,CASSYGFTGQSRPYNEQFF,TGCGCCAGCAGCTACGGATTTACGGGACAGTCACGGCCCTACAATGAGCAGTTCTTC
TRBJ2-1,.,TRBV28,.,CASRRNPALGHRSYNEQFF,TGTGCCAGCAGGCGGAACCCGGCACTAGGACACCGGTCCTACAATGAGCAGTTCTTC
TRBJ2-1,few,TRBV20-1,TRBD2,CSARDPSGRVSYNEQFF,TGCAGTGCTAGAGATCCTAGCGGGAGGGTATCCTACAATGAGCAGTTCTTC
TRBJ1-5,few,TRBV2,.,CASSSGPNQPQHF,TGTGCCAGCAGTTCGGGGCCTAATCAGCCCCAGCATTTT
TRBJ1-1,many,TRBV29-1,.,CSVIQGWGTEAFF,TGCAGCGTTATACAGGGATGGGGCACTGAAGCTTTCTTT
TRBJ1-5,few,TRBV7-9,.,CASSSDLEVDQPQHF,TGTGCCAGCAGCTCGGACCTGGAGGTAGATCAGCCCCAGCATTTT
TRBJ2-2,few,TRBV30,TRBD2,CAWSRGLVANTGELFF,TGTGCCTGGAGTCGAGGACTAGTGGCGAACACCGGGGAGCTGTTTTTT
TRBJ2-7,.,TRBV6-1,TRBD1,CASTRDRVSEQYF,TGTGCCAGCACCCGGGACAGGGTATCCGAGCAGTACTTC
TRBJ2-7,.,TRBV11-2,TRBD2,CASSLERGAEQYF,TGTGCCAGCAGCCTCGAGCGGGGGGCCGAGCAGTACTTC
TRBJ2-5,many,TRBV6-5,TRBD2,CASSYSVSSGRETQYF,TGTGCCAGCAGTTACTCGGTCTCTAGCGGGAGAGAGACCCAGTACTTC
TRBJ2-2,many,TRBV2,.,CASSGSGTGELFF,TGTGCCAGCAGTGGATCAGGGACCGGGGAGCTGTTTTTT
TRBJ2-6,.,TRBV4-1,TRBD2,CASSQVPGLAGRMISGANVLTF,TGCGCCAGCAGCCAAGTCCCGGGACTAGCGGGACGGATGATCTCTGGGGCCAACGTCCTGACTTTC
TRBJ2-2,.,TRBV10-3,.,CAISESSGFTGELFF,TGTGCCATCAGTGAGTCTTCAGGGTTCACCGGGGAGCTGTTTTTT
TRBJ2-7,many,TRBV5-5,.,CASSSTGTVHEQYF,TGTGCCAGCAGCTCCACGGGGACGGTTCACGAGCAGTACTTC
TRBJ1-1,many,TRBV12-3/TRBV12-4,.,CASTRGYEAFF,TGTGCCAGCACCCGGGGGTATGAAGCTTTCTTT
TRBJ2-7,many,TRBV20-1,TRBD1,CSAKPGQGVVHEQYF,TGCAGTGCTAAACCGGGACAGGGAGTTGTCCACGAGCAGTACTTC
TRBJ2-7,many,TRBV18,.,CASSPGRDYYEQYF,TGTGCCAGCTCCCCAGGTAGGGATTACTACGAGCAGTACTTC
TRBJ2-1,many,TRBV7-2,.,CASSMLATSYNEQFF,TGTGCCAGCAGCATGCTAGCAACGTCCTACAATGAGCAGTTCTTC
TRBJ2-7,.,TRBV4-1,TRBD1,CASSQLQGTPLYEQYF,TGCGCCAGCAGCCAGTTACAGGGGACCCCTCTCTACGAGCAGTACTTC
TRBJ2-7,many,TRBV7-2,.,CASSLKWDSHVQNEQYF,TGTGCCAGCAGCTTAAAGTGGGACTCCCATGTGCAGAACGAGCAGTACTTC
TRBJ1-1,few,TRBV4-3,TRBD1,CASSQAGTGVFGTEAFF,TGCGCCAGCAGCCAAGCCGGGACAGGGGTATTTGGCACTGAAGCTTTCTTT
TRBJ2-1,few,TRBV7-3,TRBD2,CASSTTGTSGDNEQFF,TGTGCCAGCAGCACCACCGGGACTAGCGGGGACAATGAGCAGTTCTTC
TRBJ2-1,few,TRBV6-1,TRBD2,CACSGLAGAPYNEQFF,TGTGCCTGCAGCGGACTAGCGGGAGCCCCCTACAATGAGCAGTTCTTC